This T cell receptor beta chain was sequenced in a study of PD-1 blockade in classical Hodgkin lymphoma. Concerning this clone itself: What it binds is unknown.

Time point denoted: cycle 4 day 1 (C4D1), after six to seven weeks of nivolumab. Exposure to brentuximab vedotin varied, and each patient had relapsed following autologous stem cell transplantation. Study results and caveats: Those achieving complete response showed baseline diversity like newly diagnosed patients. Only CD4+ TCR diversity, not CD8+, had risen significantly by C4D1.

The repertoire was sequenced with immunoSEQ multiplex PCR; TCRdb's copy has only in-frame clones and lacks some. This sample has approximately 90,000 clones, with approximately 83% found just once. This TCR came from a human donor with classical Hodgkin lymphoma. Specimen: peripheral blood mononuclear cells (PBMCs), collected before the fourth cycle of nivolumab.

The CDR3 protein is CASSRGQVNYGYTF. CDR3 bases: TGTGCCAGCAGCCGGGGACAGGTTAACTATGGCTACACCTTC. V usage is TRBV5-8 and J usage is TRBJ1-2; 8 bases agree with TRBD1. The ends lost 4 bases at V and 1 base at J; junction bases unmatched: 3. CDR1 and CDR2 from the germline V gene are SGHTS and YDEGEE. The CDR3 loop spans 14 amino acids.